The 24 T cell receptor beta chains below all came from one sample that was sequenced in a study of cytomegalovirus exposure and HLA in healthy donors. The PCR had 60 Vbeta and 13 Jbeta primers. Data came from immunoSEQ multiplex PCR; TCRdb stores just in-frame clones and leaves some out. The sample lists 150,000 to 200,000 clones; roughly 84% were seen once. Sequencing input: PBMCs. These receptors were taken from a male donor in good health and CMV-seronegative.

This chain links TRBV5-8 with TRBJ2-2; D gene ambiguous. The CDR3 loop spans 14 amino acids. The germline gives CDR1 SGHTS, CDR2 YDEGEE. The V end was cut by 0 bases, the J end by 1 base, with 4 bases between. CDR3 in amino acids: CASSLVLNTGELFF. CDR3 DNA sequence: TGTGCCAGCAGCTTGGTCCTGAACACCGGGGAGCTGTTTTTT.

The chain joins TRBV19 to TRBJ2-1, with D possibly being TRBD2 (6 bases). Germline CDR1 LNHDA, CDR2 SQIVND (reference sequence). The V gene lost 6 bases and the J gene lost 4 bases, with 10 bases spanning the gap. The length of the CDR3 is 13 residues. This CDR3 is CASRAGGYNEQFF. DNA for the CDR3: TGTGCCAGTAGGGCAGGAGGGTACAATGAGCAGTTCTTC.

As for this clone: This specimen includes other DNA sequences encoding the same CDR3. The chain joins TRBV7-9 to TRBJ1-2; D uncertain. The V end lost 4 bases, the J end lost 8 bases, and 14 bases lay between the germline ends. The CDR3 covers 13 residues. Germline V lookup: CDR1 SEHNR, CDR2 FQNEAQ (reference sequence). The CDR3 bases are TGTGCCAGCAGCTCGGACGGACTCTACGGCTACACCTTC. Amino acids: CASSSDGLYGYTF.

This clone was seen once. The genes are TRBV27 and TRBJ2-7; 12 positions match TRBD2. The CDR3 runs 16 residues. Trimming at V came to 3 bases and at J to 6 bases, leaving 9 bases not matched to a gene. Germline V gene data show CDR1 as MNHEY and CDR2 as SMNVEV (reference sequence). The CDR3 DNA reads as TGTGCCAGCAGTTTCCTGACGACTAGCGGGAGTAGCGAGCAGTACTTC. This gives the protein CASSFLTTSGSSEQYF.

The chain couples TRBV6-5 to TRBJ1-3, with 10 bases aligning to TRBD1. The trim removed 11 bases at V and 4 bases at J, leaving 11 bases unmatched. The CDR3 has 15 amino acids. Germline V CDR1 and CDR2: MNHEY, SVGAGI. Here the CDR3 DNA reads TGTGCCTGCAAGACAGGGGGCAAGCAAGGAAACACCATATATTTT. This gives the protein CACKTGGKQGNTIYF.

J is TRBJ2-7 and V is TRBV28; 9 bases are shared with TRBD1. CDR1 is MDHEN and CDR2 is SYDVKM in the germline V gene. The V and J ends lost 5 bases and 6 bases, in that order; junction bases with no gene match: 8. CDR3 size: 14 residues. The CDR3 DNA reads as TGTGCCAGCAGTGTAACAGGGGGCGTGAGCGAGCAGTACTTC. It is translated as CASSVTGGVSEQYF. Full variable domain (missing parts from reference TRBV28 and TRBJ2-7): DVKVTQSSRYLVKRTGEKVFLECVQDMDHENMFWYRQDPGLGLRLIYFSYDVKMKEKGDIPEGYSVSREKKERFSLILESASTNQTSMYLCASSVTGGVSEQYFGPGTRLTVT.

The chain joins TRBV11-3 to TRBJ2-6, with 7 bases fitting TRBD2. There are 15 residues in the CDR3. Unmatched junction bases numbered 5, after V lost 5 bases and J lost 4 bases. Germline V gives CDR1 SGHNT, CDR2 YENEEA. The CDR3 sequence: CASSAGTTGANVLTF. CDR3 coding DNA: TGTGCCAGCAGCGCCGGGACTACAGGGGCCAACGTCCTGACTTTC.

The V gene is TRBV28, the J gene TRBJ2-5; 9 nucleotides match TRBD2. CDR3 length: 15 residues. Per germline, CDR1 MDHEN and CDR2 SYDVKM. Trimming cost V 2 bases and J 1 base; bases outside gene matches: 2. This CDR3 is CASSLASGVQETQYF. The CDR3 nucleotides are TGTGCCAGCAGTTTAGCTAGCGGGGTCCAAGAGACCCAGTACTTC.

The chain couples TRBV5-1 to TRBJ2-1, with a tentative D call TRBD1 (6 bases). There are 15 residues in the CDR3. Germline CDR1 reads SGHRS; CDR2 reads YFSETQ. Trimming took 0 bases from V and 3 from J, leaving 10 bases between them. CDR3 in amino acids: CASSLERTDYNEQFF. Here the CDR3 DNA reads TGCGCCAGCAGCTTGGAAAGGACAGACTACAATGAGCAGTTCTTC.

V is TRBV11-2 and J is TRBJ2-1; possibly TRBD1 for D (6 bases). V lost 6 bases to trimming and J lost 0 bases, with 12 bases between them. Germline CDR1 reads SGHAT; CDR2 reads FQNNGV. The CDR3 is 15 residues long. CDR3 coding DNA: TGTGCCAGCAGTACCGACAGGAGCTCCTACAATGAGCAGTTCTTC. Its translation is CASSTDRSSYNEQFF.

The chain carries TRBV5-6 and TRBJ2-7; D might be TRBD2 (6 bases). The V end lost 4 bases, the J end lost 6 bases, and 20 bases lay between the germline ends. Per the germline V gene, CDR1 is SGHDT and CDR2 is YYEEEE. The CDR3 extends over 15 amino acids. CDR3 DNA sequence: TGTGCCAGCAGCCCTCGGCTAGCGACGATCTCCGAGCAGTACTTC. Its protein product is CASSPRLATISEQYF.

Details on this clone: This specimen includes other DNA sequences encoding the same CDR3. The chain uses TRBV19 and TRBJ1-1, with D tentatively TRBD1 (5 bases). V lost 1 base, J lost 1 base, and 10 bases lay in between. Germline lookup yields CDR1 LNHDA and CDR2 SQIVND (reference sequence). The CDR3 is 15 amino acids. The chain's CDR3 is CASSIVGARNTEAFF. The CDR3 DNA reads as TGTGCCAGTAGTATAGTTGGGGCCCGGAACACTGAAGCTTTCTTT.

The rearrangement links TRBV21-1 to TRBJ2-3; the listed D gene, TRBD1, was not tested against the DNA. TRBV21-1 constitutes a pseudogene. CDR3 length: 14 residues. The CDR3: CASETPGSTDTQYF. The DNA of the CDR3 is TGTGCCAGCGAGACACCAGGGTCCACAGATACGCAGTATTTT.

Here the CDR3 DNA reads TGTGCCAGCAGTTTGGGGGGAGTTCGTGGAAACACCATATATTTT. This gives the protein CASSLGGVRGNTIYF. The V call is TRBV28, the J call TRBJ1-3; D is perhaps TRBD1 (5 bases). Trimming pared 3 bases from V and 3 bases from J, leaving 12 bases between. Germline V gene lookup returns CDR1 MDHEN and CDR2 SYDVKM. The CDR3 runs 15 residues. Looking up the rest from reference TRBV28 and TRBJ1-3 gives the full variable domain: DVKVTQSSRYLVKRTGEKVFLECVQDMDHENMFWYRQDPGLGLRLIYFSYDVKMKEKGDIPEGYSVSREKKERFSLILESASTNQTSMYLCASSLGGVRGNTIYFGEGSWLTVV.

Of note for this clone: The sample holds other DNA sequences that translate to the same CDR3. J is TRBJ1-1 and V is TRBV29-1, with TRBD1 matching 7 bases. The CDR3 runs 12 residues. Unmatched junction bases numbered 1, after V lost 4 bases and J lost 2 bases. CDR1 is SQVTM, CDR2 ANQGSEA, per germline. CDR3 in amino acids: CSVGQGNTEAFF. As DNA, the CDR3 is TGCAGCGTTGGACAGGGAAACACTGAAGCTTTCTTT.

The chain combines TRBV5-1 with TRBJ1-4; TRBD1 aligns across 10 bases. V lost 0 bases and J lost 7; bases outside the gene matches: 3. The germline gives CDR1 SGHRS, CDR2 YFSETQ. The CDR3 runs 15 residues. The CDR3 reads CASSLEGQGFEKLFF. CDR3 sequence (DNA): TGCGCCAGCAGCTTGGAGGGACAGGGGTTTGAAAAACTGTTTTTT.

The rearrangement links TRBV2 to TRBJ2-5, with 7 bases that match TRBD1. Germline V CDR1 and CDR2: SNHLY, FYNNEI. V shed 8 bases and J 2 bases; nucleotides not matched to a gene: 8. The CDR3 extends over 14 amino acids. CDR3 protein: CASVVTGVQETQYF. Written as DNA, the CDR3 is TGTGCCAGCGTCGTAACAGGGGTGCAAGAGACCCAGTACTTC.

The chain is built from TRBV18 and TRBJ1-2, with TRBD1 matching 8 bases. This CDR3 comprises 15 residues. In germline, CDR1 is KGHSH, CDR2 LQKENI. V gave up 3 bases and J gave up 4 bases; unmatched junction bases: 7. The DNA of the CDR3 is TGTGCCAGCTCACCCACCTTAGACAGGGGCTATGGCTACACCTTC. This translates into CASSPTLDRGYGYTF.

The CDR3 DNA reads TGTGCCAGCAGTCCCCCTGCGGCATTGGCCTACGAGCAGTACTTC. It codes for CASSPPAALAYEQYF. J is TRBJ2-7 and V is TRBV28; D unclear. CDR3 length equals 15 residues. Germline CDR1 is MDHEN and CDR2 is SYDVKM. V was trimmed by 5 bases and J by 2 bases, leaving 16 bases between them.

The V call is TRBV2, the J call TRBJ1-6; the match to TRBD1 covers 7 bases. The CDR3 loop spans 16 amino acids. Germline V gene data show CDR1 as SNHLY and CDR2 as FYNNEI. V was clipped by 5 bases and J by 9 bases; unmatched bases: 13. In nucleotides, the CDR3 is TGTGCCAGCAGTCGGGACAGCATAACCACCTTTTCACCCCTCCACTTT. It yields the protein CASSRDSITTFSPLHF. Combining the CDR3 with reference TRBV2 and TRBJ1-6 gives the whole variable domain EPEVTQTPSHQVTQMGQEVILRCVPISNHLYFYWYRQILGQKVEFLVSFYNNEISEKSEIFDDQFSVERPDGSNFTLKIRSTKLEDSAMYFCASSRDSITTFSPLHFGNGTRLTVT.

The chain carries TRBV14 and TRBJ2-5, with D perhaps TRBD2 (6 bases). This CDR3 contains 15 residues. The germline V gene has CDR1 SGHDN and CDR2 FVKESK. The V end was cut by 3 bases, the J end by 4 bases, with 15 bases between. The CDR3 DNA sequence: TGTGCCAGCAGCCAGCACCTTTCCGGGGGAGAGACCCAGTACTTC. Protein product: CASSQHLSGGETQYF.

This rearrangement joins TRBV6-1 to TRBJ2-1, with TRBD2 as a possible D gene (5 bases). The germline V gene encodes CDR1 MNHNS and CDR2 SASEGT. The CDR3 length is 15 residues. Trimming cost V 3 bases and J 3 bases, with 12 bases left between them. The CDR3 nucleotides are TGTGCCAGCAGTGAGGTAGCGAGACACTACAATGAGCAGTTCTTC. Translating gives CASSEVARHYNEQFF.

On this clone: One junction end disagrees with the germline gene, perhaps due to a read error. The chain carries TRBV7-9 and TRBJ2-5; 9 positions agree with TRBD1. The CDR3 runs to 16 residues. Germline V CDR1 and CDR2: SEHNR, FQNEAQ (reference sequence). Here the CDR3 reads CSSSLVGTGPQETQYF. The CDR3 DNA is TGTTCCAGCAGCTTAGTAGGGACAGGGCCCCAAGAGACCCAGTACTTC.

The gene calls are TRBV4-1 and TRBJ1-3; D gene ambiguous. V was cut by 0 bases and J by 6 bases, with 3 bases left in between. Germline CDR1 MGHRA, CDR2 YSYEKL. The length of the CDR3 is 12 residues. The CDR3 region is CASSQDVNTIYF. The CDR3 DNA is TGCGCCAGCAGCCAAGACGTAAACACCATATATTTT.